This T cell receptor (beta chain) was observed in a study of response to subunit inactivated influenza vaccine. One entry per CDR3 protein, called by TCRdb with MiXCR from the RT-PCR reads. Counted here are 630,000 or so distinct CDR3 sequences, 15% to 19% occurring once; the ten biggest clones make up under 14%. There are 16 residues in the CDR3. Germline lookup yields CDR1 SGHDN and CDR2 FVKESK. Deletions cut 2 bases from V and 1 base from J, with 11 bases between. The chain carries TRBV14 and TRBJ2-2; D is unclear. The receptor was isolated from a man aged 50-59 years who received an inactivated influenza vaccine. Sequenced here: PBMCs from blood, sampled approximately 12 days after vaccination. CDR3 sequence (DNA): TGTGCCAGCAGCCAACTCCGGACGGAGAACACCGGGGAGCTGTTTTTT. It translates to CASSQLRTENTGELFF.